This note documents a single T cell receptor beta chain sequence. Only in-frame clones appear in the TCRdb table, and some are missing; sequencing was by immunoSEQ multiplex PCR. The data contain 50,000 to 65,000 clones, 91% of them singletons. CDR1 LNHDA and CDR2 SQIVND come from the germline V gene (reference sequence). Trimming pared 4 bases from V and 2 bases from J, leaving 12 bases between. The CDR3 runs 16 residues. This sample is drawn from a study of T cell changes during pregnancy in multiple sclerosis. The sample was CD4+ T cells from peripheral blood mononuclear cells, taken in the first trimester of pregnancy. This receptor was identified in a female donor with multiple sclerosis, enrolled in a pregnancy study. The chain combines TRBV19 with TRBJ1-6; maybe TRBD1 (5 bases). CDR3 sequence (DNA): TGTGCCAGTAGTACCGGGGGGACTACCTATAATTCACCCCTCCACTTT. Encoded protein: CASSTGGTTYNSPLHF.